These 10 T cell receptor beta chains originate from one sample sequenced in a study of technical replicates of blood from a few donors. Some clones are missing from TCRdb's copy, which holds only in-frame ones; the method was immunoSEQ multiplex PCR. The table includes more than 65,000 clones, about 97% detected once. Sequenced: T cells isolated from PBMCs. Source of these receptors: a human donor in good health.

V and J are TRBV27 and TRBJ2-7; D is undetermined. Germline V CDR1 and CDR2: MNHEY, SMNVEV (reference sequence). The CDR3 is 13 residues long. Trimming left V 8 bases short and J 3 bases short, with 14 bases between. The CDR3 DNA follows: TGTGCCAGCGGATACACAGATTTCTACGAGCAGTACTTC. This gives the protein CASGYTDFYEQYF.

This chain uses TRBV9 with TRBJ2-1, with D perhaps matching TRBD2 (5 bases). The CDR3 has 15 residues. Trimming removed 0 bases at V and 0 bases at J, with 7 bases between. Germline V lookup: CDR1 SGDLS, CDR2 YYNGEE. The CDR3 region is CASSVATSSYNEQFF. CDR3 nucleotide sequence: TGTGCCAGCAGCGTAGCTACTAGCTCCTACAATGAGCAGTTCTTC.

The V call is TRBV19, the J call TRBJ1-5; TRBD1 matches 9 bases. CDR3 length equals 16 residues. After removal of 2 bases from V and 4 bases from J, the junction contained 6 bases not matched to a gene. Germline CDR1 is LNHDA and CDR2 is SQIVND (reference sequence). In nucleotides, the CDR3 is TGTGCCAGTAGTATATCGTTGGGACAGGGAAATCAGCCCCAGCATTTT. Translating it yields CASSISLGQGNQPQHF.

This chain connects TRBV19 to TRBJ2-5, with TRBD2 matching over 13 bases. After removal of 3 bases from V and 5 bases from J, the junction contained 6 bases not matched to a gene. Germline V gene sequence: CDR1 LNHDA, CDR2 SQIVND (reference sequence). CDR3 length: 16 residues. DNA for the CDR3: TGTGCCAGTAGTATTGGAGGGACTAGCGGGATGGAGACCCAGTACTTC. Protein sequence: CASSIGGTSGMETQYF. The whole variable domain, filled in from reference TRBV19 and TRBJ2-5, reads DGGITQSPKYLFRKEGQNVTLSCEQNLNHDAMYWYRQDPGQGLRLIYYSQIVNDFQKGDIAEGYSVSREKKESFPLTVTSAQKNPTAFYLCASSIGGTSGMETQYFGPGTRLLVL.

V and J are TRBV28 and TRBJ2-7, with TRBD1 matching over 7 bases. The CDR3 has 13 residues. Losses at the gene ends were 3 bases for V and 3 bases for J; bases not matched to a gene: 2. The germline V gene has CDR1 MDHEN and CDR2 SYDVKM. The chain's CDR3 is CASSFAGGYEQYF. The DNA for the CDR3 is TGTGCCAGCAGTTTCGCAGGGGGCTACGAGCAGTACTTC.

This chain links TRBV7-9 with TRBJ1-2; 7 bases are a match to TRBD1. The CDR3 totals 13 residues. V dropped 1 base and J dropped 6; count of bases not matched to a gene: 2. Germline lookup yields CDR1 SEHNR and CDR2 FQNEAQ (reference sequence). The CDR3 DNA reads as TGTGCCAGCAGCTTAGACAGGGGTGATGGCTACACCTTC. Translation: CASSLDRGDGYTF.

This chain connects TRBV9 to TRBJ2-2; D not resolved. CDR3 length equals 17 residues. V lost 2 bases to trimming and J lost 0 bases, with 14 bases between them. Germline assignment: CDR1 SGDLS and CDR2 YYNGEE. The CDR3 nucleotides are TGTGCCAGCAGCGTGAGCGTGAGCACCGCGAACACCGGGGAGCTGTTTTTT. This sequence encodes CASSVSVSTANTGELFF.

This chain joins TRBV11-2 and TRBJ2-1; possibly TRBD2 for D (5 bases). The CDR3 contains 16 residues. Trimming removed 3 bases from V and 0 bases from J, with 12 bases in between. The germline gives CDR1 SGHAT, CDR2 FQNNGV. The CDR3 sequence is CASSFLATSSYNEQFF. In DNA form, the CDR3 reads TGTGCCAGCAGCTTTTTAGCGACAAGCTCCTACAATGAGCAGTTCTTC.

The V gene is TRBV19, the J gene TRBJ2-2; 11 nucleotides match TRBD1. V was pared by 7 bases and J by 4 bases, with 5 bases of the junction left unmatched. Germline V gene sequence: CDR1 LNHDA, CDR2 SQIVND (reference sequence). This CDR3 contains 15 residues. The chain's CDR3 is CASTAGTGGTGELFF. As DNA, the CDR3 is TGTGCCAGTACCGCCGGGACAGGGGGCACCGGGGAGCTGTTTTTT.

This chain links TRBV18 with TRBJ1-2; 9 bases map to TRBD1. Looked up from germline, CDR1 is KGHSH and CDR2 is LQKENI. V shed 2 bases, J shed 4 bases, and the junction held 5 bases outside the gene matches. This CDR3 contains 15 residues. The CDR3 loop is CASSPSSDRGYGYTF. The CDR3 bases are TGTGCCAGCTCACCATCCTCGGACAGGGGCTATGGCTACACCTTC.